This record covers a single T cell receptor (beta chain). The data derive from a study of shared clonotypes between healthy human individuals. Study background: Sampling drew on donors who were a couple of women and a few men aged 18 to 49.

Clones were read by immunoSEQ multiplex PCR, and TCRdb kept only the in-frame ones, dropping some. The data contain about 600,000 clones, roughly four fifths of them seen just once; the ten biggest clones take up around 12%. The CDR3 consists of 14 residues. Germline trimming cut 9 bases from V and 5 bases from J; bases unmatched to any gene: 6. Germline CDR1 and CDR2: MDHEN and SYDVKM. It was about 84 million PBMCs that unsorted samples used for genomic DNA. Sequencing was carried out using PBMCs. The chain links TRBV28 to TRBJ2-1; 11 bases match TRBD2. This TCR came from a woman aged 40 to 50 in good health. Some clones in this sample may be carry-over from other donors' samples. CDR3 in amino acids: CASRLAGRHNEQFF. CDR3 bases: TGTGCCAGTCGACTAGCGGGACGCCACAATGAGCAGTTCTTC. The full variable domain, in which reference TRBV28 and TRBJ2-1 provide the parts outside the CDR3, is DVKVTQSSRYLVKRTGEKVFLECVQDMDHENMFWYRQDPGLGLRLIYFSYDVKMKEKGDIPEGYSVSREKKERFSLILESASTNQTSMYLCASRLAGRHNEQFFGPGTRLTVL.